One and the same sample provided the 29 T cell receptor beta chains below, sequenced in a study of high-grade serous ovarian cancer treatment subgroups. Tumor samples were obtained before definitive surgery or chemotherapy. Data came from immunoSEQ multiplex PCR; TCRdb stores just in-frame clones and leaves some out. The sample has 9,500 to 15,000 clones; over 75% are singletons. Input material: tumor tissue. These receptors were taken from a human donor with high-grade serous ovarian cancer.

This clone was found a few times. The rearrangement uses TRBV6-1 and TRBJ1-6, with TRBD1 as a possible D gene (5 bases). The length of the CDR3 is 14 residues. Germline CDR1 and CDR2: MNHNS and SASEGT. Trimming pared 7 bases from V and 10 bases from J, leaving 17 bases between. For the CDR3, the DNA is TGTGCCAGCAATGCAGAGGGGAACAACTCACCCCTCCACTTT. It encodes CASNAEGNNSPLHF.

V gene TRBV11-1 combines with J gene TRBJ2-1; 7 nucleotides align to TRBD1. J was trimmed by 2 bases and V by 1 base; bases with no gene match: 2. This CDR3 is built from 15 residues. Germline assignment: CDR1 SGHAT and CDR2 FQDESV (reference sequence). The CDR3 spells CASSLGQGTYNEQFF. The CDR3 DNA follows: TGTGCCAGCAGCTTAGGACAGGGCACCTACAATGAGCAGTTCTTC.

This clone was detected once. The V and J genes are TRBV19 and TRBJ2-7; 9 nucleotides align to TRBD2. This CDR3 is 14 amino acids long. J lost 3 bases, V lost 8 bases, and 8 bases had no gene match. Germline lookup yields CDR1 LNHDA and CDR2 SQIVND (reference sequence). The CDR3 protein is CASQRGESFYEQYF. The CDR3 DNA is TGTGCCAGTCAGCGGGGGGAAAGCTTCTACGAGCAGTACTTC. Variable domain in full (rest from reference TRBV19 and TRBJ2-7): DGGITQSPKYLFRKEGQNVTLSCEQNLNHDAMYWYRQDPGQGLRLIYYSQIVNDFQKGDIAEGYSVSREKKESFPLTVTSAQKNPTAFYLCASQRGESFYEQYFGPGTRLTVT.

The V and J genes are TRBV13 and TRBJ1-1, with D possibly being TRBD1 (6 bases). Trimming shortened V by 5 bases and J by 4 bases, and 14 bases separated the two germline ends. The length of the CDR3 is 14 residues. Germline CDR1 PRHDT, CDR2 FYEKMQ (reference sequence). Written as DNA, the CDR3 is TGTGCCAGCAGCGAAACAGGGAAAGGCACTGAAGCTTTCTTT. This encodes CASSETGKGTEAFF.

This rearrangement joins TRBV11-3 to TRBJ2-2; TRBD1 is a possible D gene (6 bases). Germline V gene sequence: CDR1 SGHNT, CDR2 YENEEA. V was cut by 5 bases and J by 5 bases, with 12 bases left in between. The CDR3 loop spans 14 amino acids. CDR3 residues: CASSPGVRTGELFF. The CDR3 DNA is TGTGCCAGCAGCCCAGGGGTCAGGACCGGGGAGCTGTTTTTT.

The V call is TRBV28, the J call TRBJ2-1; the D gene is possibly TRBD1 (6 bases). Trimming took 5 bases from V and 1 from J, leaving 12 bases between them. This CDR3 has 15 amino acids. CDR1 and CDR2 from the germline V gene are MDHEN and SYDVKM. The DNA of the CDR3 is TGTGCCAGCAGTCCCGACAGGACTTCCTACAATGAGCAGTTCTTC. It translates to CASSPDRTSYNEQFF.

This chain uses TRBV7-2 with TRBJ2-7, with D possibly TRBD2 on 7 matching bases. The CDR3 length is 14 residues. Trimming pared 5 bases from V and 1 base from J, leaving 12 bases between. Germline loops: CDR1 SGHTA, CDR2 FQGNSA. Here the CDR3 reads CASSPGRGSYEQYF. Written as DNA, the CDR3 is TGTGCCAGCAGCCCGGGGAGGGGGTCCTACGAGCAGTACTTC.

This chain joins TRBV7-9 and TRBJ1-1; 9 nucleotides line up with TRBD1. The CDR3 extends over 14 amino acids. Germline values: CDR1 SEHNR, CDR2 FQNEAQ (reference sequence). Losses at the gene ends were 2 bases for V and 11 bases for J; bases not matched to a gene: 9. The CDR3 loop reads CASSLNAGQGRAFF. The DNA for the CDR3 is TGTGCCAGCAGCTTAAACGCGGGACAGGGTCGGGCTTTCTTT.

This clone has more than one count but fewer than ten. The chain links TRBV18 to TRBJ1-2; D is perhaps TRBD1 (5 bases). V gave up 4 bases and J gave up 6 bases, with 18 bases separating them. Germline V gene data show CDR1 as KGHSH and CDR2 as LQKENI. This CDR3 region has 15 residues. CDR3 residues: CASSHNSWGVDGYTF. The CDR3 region has the DNA TGTGCCAGCTCACACAACTCATGGGGGGTCGATGGCTACACCTTC.

This chain uses TRBV5-6 with TRBJ2-5; 9 nucleotides align to TRBD1. The germline CDR1 and CDR2 sequences are SGHDT and YYEEEE. J lost 6 bases, V lost 1 base, and 7 bases had no gene match. The CDR3 extends over 15 amino acids. For the CDR3, the DNA is TGTGCCAGCAGCTTGTGGGACAGGGTCCTGAAGACCCAGTACTTC. Translated, it gives CASSLWDRVLKTQYF.

The chain uses TRBV28 and TRBJ2-2; D tentatively fits TRBD1 or TRBD2 (5 bases each). Germline CDR1 and CDR2: MDHEN and SYDVKM. The CDR3 is made up of 17 amino acids. V was clipped by 2 bases and J by 1 base, with 14 bases between them. In DNA, the CDR3 is TGTGCCAGCAGTTTACCCCGGGGCAGAGGGAACACCGGGGAGCTGTTTTTT. Its protein product is CASSLPRGRGNTGELFF.

The chain links TRBV9 to TRBJ1-2, with D possibly matching TRBD1 (5 bases). The germline V gene has CDR1 SGDLS and CDR2 YYNGEE. CDR3 length: 14 amino acids. The V end lost 0 bases, the J end lost 3 bases, and 9 bases lay between the germline ends. For the CDR3, the DNA is TGTGCCAGCAGCGTAGGACAGATGTACTATGGCTACACCTTC. It is translated as CASSVGQMYYGYTF.

This chain links TRBV28 with TRBJ2-4; TRBD1 matches 7 bases. The germline V gene encodes CDR1 MDHEN and CDR2 SYDVKM. Trimming cost V 6 bases and J 9 bases; bases outside gene matches: 11. The CDR3 has 14 residues. The CDR3 nucleotides are TGTGCCAGCAGCCCGACAGGGTATGATGGCATTCAGTACTTC. Its translation: CASSPTGYDGIQYF.

This chain joins TRBV6-1 and TRBJ1-4; D may be TRBD1 (5 bases). Between the trimmed V and J ends, which lost 5 bases and 8 bases, there was a span of 18 bases. The CDR3 sequence is 15 residues long. Germline loops: CDR1 MNHNS, CDR2 SASEGT. CDR3 sequence: CASSSRALEGEKLFF. CDR3 DNA: TGTGCCAGCAGTTCCAGGGCTCTAGAGGGGGAAAAACTGTTTTTT.

This CDR3 reads CASSSGAATNEKLFF. CDR3 nucleotide sequence: TGTGCCAGCAGTTCGGGGGCGGCGACTAATGAAAAACTGTTTTTT. This chain uses TRBV28 with TRBJ1-4, with D possibly TRBD1 on 6 matching bases. The CDR3 totals 15 residues. The germline V gene encodes CDR1 MDHEN and CDR2 SYDVKM. V dropped 4 bases and J dropped 2 bases, with 11 bases sitting between them.

The chain recombines TRBV5-1 with TRBJ2-3, with 10 bases matching TRBD2. This CDR3 contains 16 residues. Germline loops: CDR1 SGHRS, CDR2 YFSETQ. The trim removed 3 bases at V and 0 bases at J, leaving 4 bases unmatched. CDR3 coding DNA: TGCGCCAGCAGCTCTAGCGGGGGTCCAAGCACAGATACGCAGTATTTT. This gives the protein CASSSSGGPSTDTQYF.

The chain recombines TRBV7-2 with TRBJ2-3; D tentatively fits TRBD1 or TRBD2 (5 bases each). Per germline, CDR1 SGHTA and CDR2 FQGNSA. This CDR3 has 15 residues. Trimming removed 0 bases from V and 4 bases from J, with 11 bases in between. For the CDR3, the DNA is TGTGCCAGCAGCTTAGCGCGCCAGGGACCAGATACGCAGTATTTT. It translates to CASSLARQGPDTQYF.

This chain connects TRBV7-2 to TRBJ2-3, with D unclear. CDR1 and CDR2 from the germline V gene are SGHTA and FQGNSA. V lost 5 bases, J lost 2 bases, and 5 bases lay in between. The CDR3 spans 12 residues. CDR3 sequence: CASSHYTDTQYF. The CDR3 nucleotides are TGTGCCAGCAGCCACTACACAGATACGCAGTATTTT.

V is TRBV6-5 and J is TRBJ2-7; D not resolved. Trimming pared 2 bases from V and 2 bases from J, leaving 7 bases between. The CDR3 extends over 13 amino acids. Germline V gives CDR1 MNHEY, CDR2 SVGAGI. The CDR3 DNA sequence: TGTGCCAGCAGTTACAGTGGCACCTACGAGCAGTACGTC. Its protein is CASSYSGTYEQYV.

V usage is TRBV30 and J usage is TRBJ2-3; D is possibly TRBD1 (6 bases). The CDR3 has 13 amino acids. V lost 2 bases and J lost 5, with 11 bases in between. In germline, CDR1 is GTSNPN, CDR2 SVGIG (reference sequence). CDR3 amino acids: CAWSTTGGDTQYF. The CDR3 DNA sequence: TGTGCCTGGAGTACGACAGGTGGAGATACGCAGTATTTT.

The rearrangement uses TRBV19 and TRBJ2-1; D remains unclear. V gave up 3 bases and J gave up 7 bases, with 10 bases separating them. Per the germline V gene, CDR1 is LNHDA and CDR2 is SQIVND (reference sequence). The CDR3 consists of 13 residues. The CDR3, as DNA: TGTGCCAGTAGTATCGCTAGGCGGAATGAGCAGTTCTTC. Encoded protein: CASSIARRNEQFF. Filled out from reference TRBV19 and TRBJ2-1, the complete variable domain reads DGGITQSPKYLFRKEGQNVTLSCEQNLNHDAMYWYRQDPGQGLRLIYYSQIVNDFQKGDIAEGYSVSREKKESFPLTVTSAQKNPTAFYLCASSIARRNEQFFGPGTRLTVL.

This sequence joins TRBV6-1 and TRBJ1-4; no definite D call. The CDR3 runs 15 residues. Per germline, CDR1 MNHNS and CDR2 SASEGT. Trimming pared 4 bases from V and 1 base from J, leaving 10 bases between. The CDR3 spells CASSAKPVTNEKLFF. In DNA, the CDR3 is TGTGCCAGCAGTGCTAAGCCGGTAACTAATGAAAAACTGTTTTTT.

This rearrangement joins TRBV25-1 to TRBJ1-1; the match to TRBD1 covers 9 bases. V shed 3 bases, J shed 1 base, and the junction held 6 bases outside the gene matches. The CDR3 sequence is 16 residues long. Germline CDR1 and CDR2: MGHDK and SYGVNS. CDR3 residues: CASSDYGTGTNTEAFF. As DNA, the CDR3 is TGTGCCAGCAGTGACTATGGGACAGGGACGAACACTGAAGCTTTCTTT.

The chain recombines TRBV19 with TRBJ1-2; the D gene is possibly TRBD1 (5 bases). The CDR3 extends over 13 amino acids. Germline V gene lookup returns CDR1 LNHDA and CDR2 SQIVND (reference sequence). V was clipped by 8 bases and J by 3 bases, with 13 bases between them. The CDR3: CASSPVTDYGYTF. The CDR3 bases are TGTGCCAGTTCTCCCGTGACAGACTATGGCTACACCTTC. Full variable domain (missing parts from reference TRBV19 and TRBJ1-2): DGGITQSPKYLFRKEGQNVTLSCEQNLNHDAMYWYRQDPGQGLRLIYYSQIVNDFQKGDIAEGYSVSREKKESFPLTVTSAQKNPTAFYLCASSPVTDYGYTFGSGTRLTVV.

The chain is built from TRBV18 and TRBJ1-4; 9 positions match TRBD1. Germline loops: CDR1 KGHSH, CDR2 LQKENI. This CDR3 comprises 16 residues. J was trimmed by 6 bases and V by 3 bases; bases with no gene match: 8. CDR3 DNA sequence: TGTGCCAGCTCACCCCAAGGACAGGGGCGTGATGAAAAACTGTTTTTT. As protein: CASSPQGQGRDEKLFF.

Concerning this clone itself: One end of the junction does not line up with germline, which may come from a read error. The chain's CDR3 is CASSLVSGGNYYNEQFF. CDR3 bases: TGTGCTAGCAGCTTAGTTTCAGGGGGGAACTACTACAATGAGCAGTTCTTC. The rearrangement links TRBV7-7 to TRBJ2-1; D is perhaps TRBD1 (7 bases). The CDR3 contains 17 residues. Per the germline V gene, CDR1 is SSHAT and CDR2 is FNYEAQ (reference sequence).

The chain combines TRBV11-2 with TRBJ2-7; no clear D gene. The CDR3 runs 15 residues. CDR1 and CDR2 from the germline V gene are SGHAT and FQNNGV. Trimming took off 2 bases at V and 5 bases at J, with 16 bases between the two ends. CDR3 residues: CASSLSTAGPNEQYF. Written as DNA, the CDR3 is TGTGCCAGCAGCTTAAGCACGGCAGGCCCAAACGAGCAGTACTTC.

This rearrangement joins TRBV7-8 to TRBJ1-6; perhaps TRBD1 as D (6 bases). V was trimmed by 4 bases and J by 9 bases, leaving 19 bases between them. CDR1 is SGHVS and CDR2 is FQNEAQ in the germline V gene. CDR3 size: 16 residues. The DNA for the CDR3 is TGTGCCAGCAGCTCACAGGGAATCCCCCTGGGTTCACCCCTCCACTTT. Residues: CASSSQGIPLGSPLHF.

This chain links TRBV27 with TRBJ1-6; D uncertain. V was trimmed by 0 bases and J by 5 bases, leaving 23 bases between them. The CDR3 has 20 amino acids. CDR1 and CDR2 (germline): MNHEY, SMNVEV (reference sequence). CDR3 DNA sequence: TGTGCCAGCAGTTTATCGCCTTATAGATTTGACGGGGAGAATAATTCACCCCTCCACTTT. Translation: CASSLSPYRFDGENNSPLHF.